Below are 23 T cell receptor beta chains sequenced from a single sample in a study of brain T cells in children with intractable seizures (TCRdb year 2021). The library relied on the immunoSEQ multiplex PCR assay. This is the immuneACCESS table as TCRdb keeps it, with only in-frame sequences that have V and J called. A part of the clones is gone; compared with another copy, unresolved V genes explain less than half, and the rest is unexplained. This sample is represented by 7,500 to 10,000 clones; less than 70% of them were singletons. The top ten clones comprise roughly 18% of the sample. The sample's time point label, in plain terms: resected brain tissue, or blood drawn just prior to surgery. The surgery cases with the highest brain T cell transcript signatures were chosen for TCR beta chain sequencing of brain tissue, and also of blood when blood was available. The sample in question was resected brain tissue, obtained at surgery. These receptors were collected from a girl aged 2-9 years with tuberous sclerosis and intractable seizures.

A single count supports this clone. The J gene is TRBJ2-3, the V gene TRBV11-3; D may be TRBD1 (5 bases). From germline, CDR1 is SGHNT and CDR2 YENEEA. Trimming left V 1 base short and J 0 bases short, with 11 bases between. The CDR3 loop spans 16 amino acids. The CDR3 DNA reads TGTGCCAGCAGCTTAGGGGAAGACAGTAGCACAGATACGCAGTATTTT. Its translation is CASSLGEDSSTDTQYF.

CDR3 nucleotides: TGCGCCAGCAGGCCCGGGACAGGGGCCGAGCAGTACTTC. Protein: CASRPGTGAEQYF. The V gene is TRBV10-1, the J gene TRBJ2-7, with 10 bases that match TRBD1. Germline V gene data show CDR1 as WNHNN and CDR2 as SYGVQD (reference sequence). CDR3 length: 13 amino acids. V lost 6 bases, J lost 6 bases, and 5 bases stayed unmatched.

Only one count was recorded for this clone. The rearrangement joins TRBV9 to TRBJ2-5; 7 bases align to TRBD2. This CDR3 has 13 residues. The trim removed 4 bases at V and 11 bases at J, leaving 11 bases unmatched. CDR1 and CDR2 (germline): SGDLS, YYNGEE. The CDR3 sequence is CASSPDSGLLQYF. As DNA, the CDR3 is TGTGCCAGCAGCCCGGATAGCGGGCTACTACAGTACTTC.

The CDR3 DNA follows: TGTGCCAGCAGCTTTGTCGGAGGGACTGAAGCTTTCTTT. It yields the protein CASSFVGGTEAFF. The chain is built from TRBV5-6 and TRBJ1-1; D gene ambiguous. Germline lookup yields CDR1 SGHDT and CDR2 YYEEEE. The CDR3 has 13 residues. V lost 2 bases, J lost 5 bases, and 10 bases lay in between.

The chain is built from TRBV12-3 or TRBV12-4 and TRBJ1-2; D might be TRBD1 (6 bases). The CDR3 covers 13 residues. V was cut by 8 bases and J by 4 bases, with 14 bases left in between. This CDR3 is CASSGGAGYGYTF. The CDR3 DNA is TGTGCCAGCTCGGGGGGCGCCGGCTATGGCTACACCTTC.

V usage is TRBV3-1 (or the pseudogene TRBV3-2) and J usage is TRBJ1-2; possibly TRBD1 for D (6 bases). V lost 4 bases and J 6 bases, leaving 12 bases between the germline ends. CDR1 and CDR2 from the germline V gene are LGHDT and YNNKEL (reference sequence). The CDR3 has 13 residues. As DNA, the CDR3 is TGTGCCAGCAGCCGAAAGGGGGACGATGGCTACACCTTC. Amino acid sequence: CASSRKGDDGYTF.

In DNA form, the CDR3 reads TGTGCCAGCAGCTTAGCACCGGGGGTCTACGAGCAGTACGTC. Residues: CASSLAPGVYEQYV. The rearrangement links TRBV7-8 to TRBJ2-7; perhaps TRBD2 as D (6 bases). CDR3 length equals 14 residues. CDR1 and CDR2 (germline): SGHVS, FQNEAQ. V lost 0 bases to trimming and J lost 3 bases, with 9 bases between them.

In DNA, the CDR3 is TGTGCCAGTAGTATCCTTGACAGGGCTTCCGAAAAACTGTTTTTT. It yields the protein CASSILDRASEKLFF. The V call is TRBV19, the J call TRBJ1-4, with 7 bases matching TRBD1. The CDR3 runs to 15 residues. The junction had 9 bases not matched to a gene; V was cut back by 3 bases and J by 8 bases. Germline V gives CDR1 LNHDA, CDR2 SQIVND (reference sequence). The complete variable domain, with remaining parts taken from reference TRBV19 and TRBJ1-4, reads DGGITQSPKYLFRKEGQNVTLSCEQNLNHDAMYWYRQDPGQGLRLIYYSQIVNDFQKGDIAEGYSVSREKKESFPLTVTSAQKNPTAFYLCASSILDRASEKLFFGSGTQLSVL.

The rearrangement joins TRBV12-3 or TRBV12-4 to TRBJ2-4; 7 nucleotides agree with TRBD2. The length of the CDR3 is 13 residues. V lost 3 bases to trimming and J lost 8 bases; unmatched junction nucleotides: 4. Written as DNA, the CDR3 is TGTGCCAGCAGTTTCGCAGGGAGGGACATTCAGTACTTC. It specifies CASSFAGRDIQYF.

This sequence joins TRBV3-1 (or the pseudogene TRBV3-2) and TRBJ2-7, with 14 nucleotides matching TRBD2. The CDR3 has 18 amino acids. Germline CDR1 and CDR2: LGHDT and YNNKEL (reference sequence). Losses at the gene ends were 1 base for V and 3 bases for J; bases not matched to a gene: 8. This CDR3 is CASSQGYLGLAGVYEQYV. The CDR3 nucleotides read TGTGCCAGCAGCCAAGGTTATTTGGGACTAGCGGGGGTCTACGAGCAGTACGTC.

This clone occurred a few times. The chain employs TRBV20-1 and TRBJ2-3; no definite D call. Germline CDR1 DFQATT, CDR2 SNEGSKA (reference sequence). V shed 3 bases and J shed 4 bases, with 5 bases lying between them. CDR3 size: 11 residues. As DNA, the CDR3 is TGCAGTGCTAGTCAATCAGATACGCAGTATTTT. Translating it yields CSASQSDTQYF.

This clone was seen once. The chain employs TRBV7-9 and TRBJ1-2; 7 nucleotides align to TRBD1. CDR1 SEHNR and CDR2 FQNEAQ come from the germline V gene (reference sequence). Unmatched junction bases numbered 5, after V lost 0 bases and J lost 4 bases. The length of the CDR3 is 15 residues. Written as DNA, the CDR3 is TGTGCCAGCAGCTTAGCAGGGACAGTCACCTATGGCTACACCTTC. This sequence encodes CASSLAGTVTYGYTF. The whole variable domain, remainder taken from reference TRBV7-9 and TRBJ1-2, is DTGVSQNPRHKITKRGQNVTFRCDPISEHNRLYWYRQTLGQGPEFLTYFQNEAQLEKSRLLSDRFSAERPKGSFSTLEIQRTEQGDSAMYLCASSLAGTVTYGYTFGSGTRLTVV.

The rearrangement links TRBV9 to TRBJ2-2; 7 bases line up with TRBD2. Germline loops: CDR1 SGDLS, CDR2 YYNGEE. CDR3 length equals 16 residues. J gave up 3 bases and V 4 bases, and 9 bases lay outside the gene matches. The CDR3 region is CASSSHGTIDTGELFF. Written as DNA, the CDR3 is TGTGCCAGCAGCTCACACGGGACTATCGACACCGGGGAGCTGTTTTTT.

This chain connects TRBV5-6 to TRBJ1-3; D possibly corresponds to TRBD1 (6 bases). Trimming shortened V by 0 bases and J by 1 base, and 14 bases separated the two germline ends. The CDR3 extends over 17 amino acids. In germline, CDR1 is SGHDT, CDR2 YYEEEE. The CDR3 spells CASSLVPGVNSGNTIYF. The CDR3 DNA is TGTGCCAGCAGCTTGGTCCCAGGGGTCAATTCTGGAAACACCATATATTTT.

The chain carries TRBV19 and TRBJ1-1, with a weak D call TRBD1 (5 bases). The CDR3 runs 13 residues. V was pared by 7 bases and J by 4 bases, with 13 bases between. CDR1 LNHDA and CDR2 SQIVND come from the germline V gene (reference sequence). The CDR3 sequence is CASTRDSRTEAFF. Written as DNA, the CDR3 is TGTGCCAGTACCAGGGATTCTCGCACTGAAGCTTTCTTT.

This chain uses TRBV7-9 with TRBJ1-1; D uncertain. Trimming cost V 2 bases and J 6 bases, with 10 bases left between them. Germline CDR1 reads SEHNR; CDR2 reads FQNEAQ (reference sequence). The CDR3 length is 13 residues. This CDR3 reads CASSLPSPPEAFF. The CDR3 nucleotides are TGTGCCAGCAGCTTACCTAGCCCCCCTGAAGCTTTCTTT.

V and J are TRBV5-6 and TRBJ2-5; D call uncertain. Germline V gene sequence: CDR1 SGHDT, CDR2 YYEEEE. Trimming took off 2 bases at V and 2 bases at J, with 10 bases between the two ends. CDR3 length equals 14 residues. The DNA for the CDR3 is TGTGCCAGCAGCTTCCTTCAGAGACAAGAGACCCAGTACTTC. Translation: CASSFLQRQETQYF.

This clone was detected only once. This sequence joins TRBV6-1 and TRBJ2-4; perhaps D is TRBD1 or TRBD2 (5 bases each). The CDR3 totals 20 residues. The V end was cut by 0 bases, the J end by 0 bases, with 21 bases between. CDR1 is MNHNS and CDR2 is SASEGT in the germline V gene. CDR3 amino acids: CASSEAGTERFLLAKNIQYF. The CDR3 DNA sequence: TGTGCCAGCAGTGAAGCGGGGACCGAGCGCTTCCTTCTAGCCAAAAACATTCAGTACTTC.

This clone was recorded a few times. The chain couples TRBV18 to TRBJ2-5; D is unclear. Trimming removed 2 bases from V and 4 bases from J, with 8 bases in between. This CDR3 region has 13 residues. Per germline, CDR1 KGHSH and CDR2 LQKENI. The CDR3 DNA sequence: TGTGCCAGCTCACCAATAAACCGAGAGACCCAGTACTTC. Its translation is CASSPINRETQYF.

The CDR3: CASSASRGMVPQHF. The DNA of the CDR3 is TGTGCCAGCAGCGCTAGCAGGGGTATGGTGCCCCAGCATTTT. The chain is built from TRBV2 and TRBJ1-5, with D maybe TRBD1 (6 bases). This CDR3 has 14 amino acids. Germline V gene data show CDR1 as SNHLY and CDR2 as FYNNEI. V gave up 6 bases and J gave up 9 bases, with 18 bases separating them.

This chain uses TRBV10-3 with TRBJ1-5; tentatively, D is TRBD1 (6 bases). CDR1 and CDR2 from the germline V gene are ENHRY and SYGVKD. Between the trimmed V and J ends, which lost 10 bases and 2 bases, there was a span of 15 bases. The CDR3 length is 14 residues. The CDR3 DNA sequence: TGTGCCACGAGGGGGGCGAGAGGCAATCAGCCCCAGCATTTT. Translated: CATRGARGNQPQHF.

V usage is TRBV6-1 and J usage is TRBJ2-5, with 12 bases identical to TRBD2. The CDR3 is 18 residues long. Per the germline V gene, CDR1 is MNHNS and CDR2 is SASEGT. Trimming cost V 2 bases and J 2 bases; bases outside gene matches: 9. The CDR3 DNA is TGTGCCAGCAGTGAATACCCGACACTAGCGGGGGGACAAGAGACCCAGTACTTC. Its protein is CASSEYPTLAGGQETQYF.

The chain links TRBV19 to TRBJ1-1; tentative D call: TRBD1 (5 bases). The germline V and J ends were trimmed by 2 bases and 10 bases, with 11 bases remaining between them. CDR3 size: 12 residues. CDR1 LNHDA and CDR2 SQIVND come from the germline V gene (reference sequence). The CDR3 here is CASSIRAGGAFF. The CDR3 DNA follows: TGTGCCAGTAGTATACGGGCCGGGGGAGCTTTCTTT. The full variable domain, rest sourced from reference TRBV19 and TRBJ1-1, is DGGITQSPKYLFRKEGQNVTLSCEQNLNHDAMYWYRQDPGQGLRLIYYSQIVNDFQKGDIAEGYSVSREKKESFPLTVTSAQKNPTAFYLCASSIRAGGAFFGQGTRLTVV.